This T cell receptor beta chain was recorded in a study of T-cell reconstitution after alpha-beta-depleted transplantation in children. A TCRbeta library incorporating unique molecular identifiers was prepared. From the PCR reads, TCRdb called clonotypes with MiXCR, one entry per CDR3 protein. The table lists around 400,000 distinct CDR3 sequences, about a fifth of them singletons, with 3.8% in the top ten. This clonotype has more than one count but fewer than ten. The V gene's germline CDR1 is LGHNA and CDR2 YNFKEQ. With 0 bases clipped from V and 0 bases from J, the junction kept 13 bases outside the gene matches. This CDR3 region has 21 residues.

The source is a human donor who donated a stem cell graft to a child with acute myeloid leukemia. The material was PBMCs from the stem cell graft donor, obtained from the stem cell graft. The chain carries TRBV4-2 and TRBJ2-1, with 11 bases matching TRBD2. The DNA for the CDR3 is TGTGCCAGCAGCCAAGAGTGGGAGGGTAGCGGGAGGGTCGACTCCTACAATGAGCAGTTCTTC. Amino acids: CASSQEWEGSGRVDSYNEQFF.